This entry lists 22 T cell receptor beta chains sequenced from one sample in a study of vaccination effects on CD4 cells after COVID-19. Viral peptide pools were used in the ViraFEST assay to expand antigen-specific CD4+ T cells, and sequencing came afterward. Culturing for around eleven days preceded CD4+ T cell isolation. The participants, recipients of two vaccine doses, got either BNT162b2 or mRNA-1273. Which antigens these TCRs recognize remains unknown. Assay: immunoSEQ multiplex PCR; the TCRdb copy retains only in-frame clones and omits some. The profile covers some 50,000 clones, with over 60% appearing a single time and approximately 16% taken by the ten largest. The sample in question was CD4+ T cells from PBMCs cultured with HCoV-OC43 spike peptides, obtained after COVID-19 vaccination. This sample's subset: HCoV-OC43 spike overlapping peptide pool stimulation. Every receptor here comes from a human donor who received a COVID-19 vaccine.

The J gene is TRBJ1-2, the V gene TRBV16; 9 bases agree with TRBD1. Germline V gene lookup returns CDR1 KGHSY and CDR2 FQNENV. V lost 1 base, J lost 6 bases, and 9 bases stayed unmatched. The CDR3 is made up of 16 amino acids. CDR3 region: CASSQLNRGPSNGYTF. CDR3 DNA sequence: TGTGCCAGCAGCCAATTAAACAGGGGGCCTTCGAATGGCTACACCTTC.

This clone appeared a few times. J is TRBJ2-2 and V is TRBV12-3 or TRBV12-4; no clear D gene. The V gene lost 3 bases and the J gene lost 6 bases, with 5 bases spanning the gap. The CDR3 has 12 residues. CDR3 in DNA: TGTGCCAGCAGTTTGTCATCCGGGGAGCTGTTTTTT. Protein: CASSLSSGELFF.

This clone appeared a few times. The gene calls are TRBV5-1 and TRBJ2-1, with 15 bases matching TRBD2. This CDR3 has 18 amino acids. The germline V gene has CDR1 SGHRS and CDR2 YFSETQ. With 8 bases clipped from V and 5 bases from J, the junction kept 14 bases outside the gene matches. The CDR3 spells CARVEKGLAGGGDNEQFF. The CDR3 region has the DNA TGCGCCAGGGTAGAAAAGGGACTAGCGGGAGGTGGAGACAATGAGCAGTTCTTC.

On this clone: Other DNA sequences in this specimen translate into the identical CDR3. This sequence joins TRBV19 and TRBJ1-5; D gene unclear. Per germline, CDR1 LNHDA and CDR2 SQIVND (reference sequence). This CDR3 comprises 13 residues. V was clipped by 5 bases and J by 0 bases, with 5 bases between them. This CDR3 reads CASSPYSNQPQHF. As DNA, the CDR3 is TGTGCCAGTAGTCCTTATAGCAATCAGCCCCAGCATTTT.

The chain couples TRBV1 to TRBJ2-1; TRBD2 reflects the table's D call only, with no check against the DNA. TRBV1 is annotated as a pseudogene. The CDR3 spans 11 residues. CDR3 protein: CTRGLLGEQFF. Here the CDR3 DNA reads TGCACCAGGGGACTACTGGGTGAGCAGTTCTTC.

As regards this clone: Other DNA sequences from this sample encode an identical CDR3 as well. This chain connects TRBV5-1 to TRBJ1-2; TRBD1 aligns across 11 bases. Germline trimming cut 2 bases from V and 1 base from J; bases unmatched to any gene: 1. The germline gives CDR1 SGHRS, CDR2 YFSETQ. CDR3 size: 15 residues. The CDR3 coding sequence is TGCGCCAGCAGCTTTGGGACAGGGGGTAACTATGGCTACACCTTC. Translating it yields CASSFGTGGNYGYTF.

The CDR3 nucleotides read TGTGCCAGCAGCCCCTGGGACAGGGATCAGGTTTTTCCCTACGAGCAGTACTTC. It translates to CASSPWDRDQVFPYEQYF. The chain is built from TRBV13 and TRBJ2-7, with 9 bases fitting TRBD1. The CDR3 spans 18 residues. Trimming took 5 bases from V and 2 from J; bases not matched to a gene: 16. Per the germline V gene, CDR1 is PRHDT and CDR2 is FYEKMQ (reference sequence).

V is TRBV4-1 and J is TRBJ1-2, with D uncertain. The CDR3 loop spans 17 amino acids. V lost 1 base and J 5 bases, leaving 20 bases between the germline ends. Germline assignment: CDR1 MGHRA and CDR2 YSYEKL. The CDR3 nucleotides are TGCGCCAGCAGCCAAGGTCTAGCGGCAGGAAAGACTTATGGCTACACCTTC. As protein: CASSQGLAAGKTYGYTF.

The chain has TRBV5-1 and TRBJ2-3; D uncertain. V was shortened by 4 bases and J by 1 base, with 7 bases between the two germline ends. Germline loops: CDR1 SGHRS, CDR2 YFSETQ. The CDR3 consists of 13 residues. In DNA form, the CDR3 reads TGCGCCAGCAGCGGTTCCCGCACAGATACGCAGTATTTT. Translating gives CASSGSRTDTQYF. The full variable domain, its missing parts supplied by reference TRBV5-1 and TRBJ2-3, is KAGVTQTPRYLIKTRGQQVTLSCSPISGHRSVSWYQQTPGQGLQFLFEYFSETQRNKGNFPGRFSGRQFSNSRSEMNVSTLELGDSALYLCASSGSRTDTQYFGPGTRLTVL.

This clone has only one observation. This chain connects TRBV10-1 to TRBJ2-3; 8 bases align to TRBD2. CDR1 and CDR2 from the germline V gene are WNHNN and SYGVQD (reference sequence). This CDR3 comprises 14 residues. V shed 6 bases, J shed 4 bases, and the junction held 6 bases outside the gene matches. CDR3 sequence (DNA): TGCGCCAGCAGCGCCGGGACTAGTGCAGATACGCAGTATTTT. Encoded protein: CASSAGTSADTQYF.

The chain links TRBV19 to TRBJ1-5; tentative D call: TRBD1 (5 bases). In germline, CDR1 is LNHDA, CDR2 SQIVND (reference sequence). V lost 3 bases and J lost 0, with 15 bases in between. The CDR3 extends over 17 amino acids. In nucleotides, the CDR3 is TGTGCCAGTAGTATTCAGCACGGGGACCTTAGCAATCAGCCCCAGCATTTT. It encodes CASSIQHGDLSNQPQHF.

Only one count was recorded for this clone. The CDR3, as DNA: TGTGCCAGCAGCTTAGGGCAGAGCACCGGGGAGCTGTTTTTT. Residues: CASSLGQSTGELFF. The chain employs TRBV7-2 and TRBJ2-2; the D is unclear. V dropped 1 base and J dropped 4 bases, with 7 bases sitting between them. The CDR3 covers 14 residues. Germline-derived CDR1 and CDR2 are SGHTA and FQGNSA.

This clone showed up just once. The chain has TRBV12-2 and TRBJ2-4; the table's D call of TRBD2 was not tested on the DNA. TRBV12-2 is tagged as a pseudogene. This CDR3 is 22 amino acids long. The CDR3 bases are TGTGCAAGTCGCCCAGGTCTTGCGGCTAGCGGGGGGGCTGGAATGGGCAAAAACATTCAGTACTTC. Protein sequence: CASRPGLAASGGAGMGKNIQYF.

By proportion, this clone is medium-sized. This chain links TRBV6-5 with TRBJ1-2, with a weak D call TRBD1 (5 bases). Germline CDR1 is MNHEY and CDR2 is SVGAGI. The CDR3 has 15 amino acids. Trimming removed 0 bases at V and 0 bases at J, with 8 bases between. The CDR3 here is CASSYSRQSNYGYTF. The CDR3, as DNA: TGTGCCAGCAGTTACTCGCGACAGTCTAACTATGGCTACACCTTC.

The chain joins TRBV5-1 to TRBJ1-2, with unresolved D. CDR1 and CDR2 from the germline V gene are SGHRS and YFSETQ. This CDR3 is 15 amino acids long. The V gene lost 4 bases and the J gene lost 4 bases, with 17 bases spanning the gap. CDR3 in DNA: TGCGCCAGCAGCATCGGCGGGGTAAGCCTCTATGGCTACACCTTC. Translation gives CASSIGGVSLYGYTF.

The gene calls are TRBV7-9 and TRBJ2-5; TRBD2 might be the D (6 bases). CDR1 and CDR2 (germline): SEHNR, FQNEAQ (reference sequence). The germline V and J ends were trimmed by 6 bases and 2 bases, with 10 bases remaining between them. CDR3 length: 13 amino acids. The CDR3 region is CASRWEVQETQYF. Here the CDR3 DNA reads TGTGCCAGCAGGTGGGAGGTACAAGAGACCCAGTACTTC.

The rearrangement links TRBV15 to TRBJ1-1; D gene unclear. Looked up from germline, CDR1 is LNHNV and CDR2 is YYDKDF (reference sequence). V was cut by 7 bases and J by 0 bases, with 12 bases left in between. The CDR3 spans 14 residues. Here the CDR3 reads CATKGDVLNTEAFF. In DNA, the CDR3 is TGTGCCACCAAAGGCGACGTCCTGAACACTGAAGCTTTCTTT. Filled out from reference TRBV15 and TRBJ1-1, the complete variable domain reads DAMVIQNPRYQVTQFGKPVTLSCSQTLNHNVMYWYQQKSSQAPKLLFHYYDKDFNNEADTPDNFQSRRPNTSFCFLDIRSPGLGDTAMYLCATKGDVLNTEAFFGQGTRLTVV.

V usage is TRBV4-2 and J usage is TRBJ2-2; D perhaps matches TRBD1 (6 bases). The CDR3 is 15 amino acids. Germline V gene lookup returns CDR1 LGHNA and CDR2 YNFKEQ. Trimming cost V 3 bases and J 3 bases, with 11 bases left between them. CDR3 sequence: CASSQDGTYTGELFF. CDR3 sequence (DNA): TGTGCCAGCAGCCAGGACGGGACATACACCGGGGAGCTGTTTTTT.

The gene calls are TRBV29-1 and TRBJ1-1, with 12 nucleotides matching TRBD1. The trim removed 3 bases at V and 6 bases at J, leaving 17 bases unmatched. CDR1 SQVTM and CDR2 ANQGSEA come from the germline V gene. The CDR3 extends over 18 amino acids. DNA for the CDR3: TGCAGCGTTGAGGGACAAGGCCGGGACAGGGGGCGCGGGTCTGAAGCTTTCTTT. The encoded protein is CSVEGQGRDRGRGSEAFF.

This clone came up once. The J gene is TRBJ2-6, the V gene TRBV30; unclear D gene. The CDR3 extends over 14 amino acids. The V gene's germline CDR1 is GTSNPN and CDR2 SVGIG (reference sequence). The V end was cut by 4 bases, the J end by 2 bases, with 9 bases between. CDR3 sequence (DNA): TGTGCCTGGATGACTGAGCCTGGGGCCAACGTCCTGACTTTC. Translating gives CAWMTEPGANVLTF.

The chain joins TRBV27 to TRBJ1-1; D is perhaps TRBD1 (6 bases). The germline V gene encodes CDR1 MNHEY and CDR2 SMNVEV (reference sequence). Trimming stripped 6 bases from V and 0 bases from J, with 14 bases between. The CDR3 loop spans 15 amino acids. CDR3 loop: CASRIQGDLNTEAFF. The CDR3 DNA reads as TGTGCCAGCAGAATACAGGGAGACTTGAACACTGAAGCTTTCTTT.

This clone was seen a single time. The chain combines TRBV7-9 with TRBJ2-7; 7 bases agree with TRBD1. The CDR3 is made up of 15 amino acids. The V gene end was trimmed by 5 bases and the J gene end by 9 bases; junction bases not matched to a gene: 16. The germline CDR1 and CDR2 sequences are SEHNR and FQNEAQ (reference sequence). The CDR3 DNA sequence: TGTGCCAGCAGCATTGACTTGGGCAGGGGGAGTGGGCAGTACTTC. Amino acid sequence: CASSIDLGRGSGQYF.